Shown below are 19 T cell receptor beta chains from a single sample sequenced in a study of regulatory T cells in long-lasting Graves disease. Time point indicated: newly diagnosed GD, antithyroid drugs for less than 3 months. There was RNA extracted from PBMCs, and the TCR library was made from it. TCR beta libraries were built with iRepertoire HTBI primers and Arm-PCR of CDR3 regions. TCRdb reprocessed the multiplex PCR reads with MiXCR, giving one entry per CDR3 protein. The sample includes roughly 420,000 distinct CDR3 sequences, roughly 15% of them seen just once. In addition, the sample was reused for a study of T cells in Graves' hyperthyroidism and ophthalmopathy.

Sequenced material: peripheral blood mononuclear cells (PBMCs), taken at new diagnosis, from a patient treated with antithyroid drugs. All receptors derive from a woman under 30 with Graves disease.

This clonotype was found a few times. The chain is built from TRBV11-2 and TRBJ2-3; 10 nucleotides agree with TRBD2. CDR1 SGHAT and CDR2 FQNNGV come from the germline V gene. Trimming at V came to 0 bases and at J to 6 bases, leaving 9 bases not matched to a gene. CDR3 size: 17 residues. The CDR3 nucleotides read TGTGCCAGCAGCTTAGATCATCTTAGCGGGAGGTTCGATACGCAGTATTTT. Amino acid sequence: CASSLDHLSGRFDTQYF.

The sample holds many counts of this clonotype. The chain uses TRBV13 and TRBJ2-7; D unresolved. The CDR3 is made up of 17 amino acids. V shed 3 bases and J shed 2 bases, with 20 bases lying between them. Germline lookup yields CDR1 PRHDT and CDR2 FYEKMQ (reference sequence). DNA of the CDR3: TGTGCCAGCAGCTTCAGGTTGCCGTCTGGCGATACCTACGAGCAGTACTTC. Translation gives CASSFRLPSGDTYEQYF.

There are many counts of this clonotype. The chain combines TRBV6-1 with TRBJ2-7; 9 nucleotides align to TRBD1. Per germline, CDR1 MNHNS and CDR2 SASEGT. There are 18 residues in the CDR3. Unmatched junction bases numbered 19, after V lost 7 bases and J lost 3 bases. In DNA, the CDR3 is TGTGCCAGCACTACCCGGGACAGGGCCGCCGTACGAGACTACGAGCAGTACTTC. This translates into CASTTRDRAAVRDYEQYF.

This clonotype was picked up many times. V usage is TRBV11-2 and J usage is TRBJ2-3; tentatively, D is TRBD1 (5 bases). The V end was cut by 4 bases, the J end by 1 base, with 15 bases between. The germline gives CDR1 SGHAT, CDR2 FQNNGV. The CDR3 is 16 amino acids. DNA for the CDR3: TGTGCCAGCAGCTCCGACCCCTCCAGGGGCACAGATACGCAGTATTTT. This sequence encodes CASSSDPSRGTDTQYF.

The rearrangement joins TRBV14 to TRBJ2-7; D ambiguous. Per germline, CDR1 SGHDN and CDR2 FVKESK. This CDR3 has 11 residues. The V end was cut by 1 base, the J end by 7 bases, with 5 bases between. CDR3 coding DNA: TGTGCCAGCAGCCAAGTTCGTGAGCAGTACTTC. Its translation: CASSQVREQYF.

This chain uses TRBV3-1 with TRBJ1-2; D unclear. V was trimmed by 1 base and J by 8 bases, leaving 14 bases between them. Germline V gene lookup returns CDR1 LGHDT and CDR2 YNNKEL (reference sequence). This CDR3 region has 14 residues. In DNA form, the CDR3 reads TGTGCCAGCAGCCAAGCCGTCGGCTATGGCGGCTACACCTTC. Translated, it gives CASSQAVGYGGYTF.

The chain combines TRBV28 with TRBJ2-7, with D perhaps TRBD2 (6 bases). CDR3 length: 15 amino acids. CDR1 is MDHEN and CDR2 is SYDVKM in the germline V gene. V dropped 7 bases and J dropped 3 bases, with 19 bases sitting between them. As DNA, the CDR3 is TGTGCCAGCACCTCCGGTGGGGGAGGAGGCTACGAGCAGTACTTC. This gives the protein CASTSGGGGGYEQYF.

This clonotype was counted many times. CDR3 DNA: TGTGCCAGCAGTCAACCCTATAGCAATCAGCCCCAGCATTTT. This sequence encodes CASSQPYSNQPQHF. The rearrangement links TRBV28 to TRBJ1-5; D is unresolved. This CDR3 is built from 14 residues. V lost 5 bases, J lost 0 bases, and 8 bases lay in between. The germline V gene has CDR1 MDHEN and CDR2 SYDVKM. Looking up the rest from reference TRBV28 and TRBJ1-5 gives the full variable domain: DVKVTQSSRYLVKRTGEKVFLECVQDMDHENMFWYRQDPGLGLRLIYFSYDVKMKEKGDIPEGYSVSREKKERFSLILESASTNQTSMYLCASSQPYSNQPQHFGDGTRLSIL.

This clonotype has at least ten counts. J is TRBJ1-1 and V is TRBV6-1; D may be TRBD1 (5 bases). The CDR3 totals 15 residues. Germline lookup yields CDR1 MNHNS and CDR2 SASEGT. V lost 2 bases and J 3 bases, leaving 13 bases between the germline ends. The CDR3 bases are TGTGCCAGCAGTGAACGGGGGTATGGGTACACTGAAGCTTTCTTT. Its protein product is CASSERGYGYTEAFF.

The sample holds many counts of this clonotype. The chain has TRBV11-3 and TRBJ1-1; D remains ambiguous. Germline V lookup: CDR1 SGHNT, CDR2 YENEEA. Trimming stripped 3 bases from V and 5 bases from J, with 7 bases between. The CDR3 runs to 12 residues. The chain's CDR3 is CASSFGETEAFF. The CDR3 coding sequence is TGTGCCAGCAGCTTTGGAGAGACTGAAGCTTTCTTT.

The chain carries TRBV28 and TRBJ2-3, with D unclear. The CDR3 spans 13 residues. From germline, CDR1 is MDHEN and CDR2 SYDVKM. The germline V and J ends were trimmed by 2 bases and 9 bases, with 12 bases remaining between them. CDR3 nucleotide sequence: TGTGCCAGCAGTTTAAGTGGGCCGCTAACGCAGTATTTT. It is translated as CASSLSGPLTQYF.

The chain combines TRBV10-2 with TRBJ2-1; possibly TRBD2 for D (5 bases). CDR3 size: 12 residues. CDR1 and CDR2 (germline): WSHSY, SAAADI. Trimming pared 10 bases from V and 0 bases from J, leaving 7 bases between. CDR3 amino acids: CATTTSYNEQFF. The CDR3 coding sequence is TGCGCCACGACTACCTCCTACAATGAGCAGTTCTTC.

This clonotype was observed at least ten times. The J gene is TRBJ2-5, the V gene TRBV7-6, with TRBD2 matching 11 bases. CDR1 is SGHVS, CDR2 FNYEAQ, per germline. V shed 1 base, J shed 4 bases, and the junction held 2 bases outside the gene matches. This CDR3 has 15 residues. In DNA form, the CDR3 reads TGTGCCAGCAGCTTAGGACTAGCGGGAAGAGAGACCCAGTACTTC. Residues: CASSLGLAGRETQYF.

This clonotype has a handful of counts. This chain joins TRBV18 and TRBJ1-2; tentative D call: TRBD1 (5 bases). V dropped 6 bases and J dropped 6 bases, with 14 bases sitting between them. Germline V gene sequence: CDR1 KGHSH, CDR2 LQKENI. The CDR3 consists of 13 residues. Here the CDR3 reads CASSTEGPHGYTF. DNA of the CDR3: TGTGCCAGCTCTACGGAGGGACCCCATGGCTACACCTTC.

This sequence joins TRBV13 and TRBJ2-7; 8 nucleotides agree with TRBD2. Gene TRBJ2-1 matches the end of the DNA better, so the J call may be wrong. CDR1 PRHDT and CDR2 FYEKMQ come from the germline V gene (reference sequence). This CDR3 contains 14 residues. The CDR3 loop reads CASSLEAGDNEQFF. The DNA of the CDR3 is TGTGCCAGCAGCTTAGAAGCGGGAGACAATGAGCAGTTCTTC.

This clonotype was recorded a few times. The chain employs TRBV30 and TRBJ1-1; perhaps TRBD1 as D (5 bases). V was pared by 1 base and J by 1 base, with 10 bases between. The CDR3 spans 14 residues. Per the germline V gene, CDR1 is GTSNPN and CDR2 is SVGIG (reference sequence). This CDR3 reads CAWSGGGGNTEAFF. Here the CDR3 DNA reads TGTGCCTGGAGTGGAGGTGGGGGGAACACTGAAGCTTTCTTT. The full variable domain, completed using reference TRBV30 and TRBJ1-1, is SQTIHQWPATLVQPVGSPLSLECTVEGTSNPNLYWYRQAAGRGLQLLFYSVGIGQISSEVPQNLSASRPQDRQFILSSKKLLLSDSGFYLCAWSGGGGNTEAFFGQGTRLTVV.

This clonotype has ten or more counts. CDR3 nucleotide sequence: TGTGCCAGCAGGCTAGGGACAGGCTATGGCTACACCTTC. Amino acids: CASRLGTGYGYTF. The rearrangement uses TRBV27 and TRBJ1-2; TRBD1 agrees at 8 bases. The CDR3 is made up of 13 amino acids. Germline V CDR1 and CDR2: MNHEY, SMNVEV (reference sequence). The ends lost 6 bases at V and 4 bases at J; junction bases unmatched: 4.

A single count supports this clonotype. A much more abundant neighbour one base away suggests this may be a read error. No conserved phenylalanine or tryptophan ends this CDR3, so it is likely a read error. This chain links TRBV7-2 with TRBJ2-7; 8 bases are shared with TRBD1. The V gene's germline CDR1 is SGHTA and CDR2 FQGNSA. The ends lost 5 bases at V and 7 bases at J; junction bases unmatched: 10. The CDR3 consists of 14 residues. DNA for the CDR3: TGTGCCAGCAGCCATAGCGGACAGGGTAATGAGCAGTACTCC. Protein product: CASSHSGQGNEQYS.

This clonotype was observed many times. CDR3 DNA sequence: TGTGCCAGCAGCTTAGTACGAACCGAGCAGTACTTC. Protein product: CASSLVRTEQYF. J is TRBJ2-7 and V is TRBV7-8; D unclear. The CDR3 loop spans 12 amino acids. Germline CDR1 reads SGHVS; CDR2 reads FQNEAQ. Trimming shortened V by 1 base and J by 6 bases, and 7 bases separated the two germline ends. The full variable domain, its missing parts supplied by reference TRBV7-8 and TRBJ2-7, is GAGVSQSPRYKVAKRGQDVALRCDPISGHVSLFWYQQALGQGPEFLTYFQNEAQLDKSGLPSDRFFAERPEGSVSTLKIQRTQQEDSAVYLCASSLVRTEQYFGPGTRLTVT.